The sequence of this TCR beta chain was determined in a study of blood T cell repertoires in COVID-19. Study details: T cells, B-cell-depleted T cells, or PBMCs supplied cDNA or gDNA.

Sequenced by immunoSEQ multiplex PCR; TCRdb stores in-frame clones only, minus some. Of around 46,000 clones listed, around 87% were seen once; the top ten hold around 2%. This CDR3 has 19 amino acids. Germline CDR1 SGHRS, CDR2 YFSETQ. The V end was cut by 4 bases, the J end by 2 bases, with 27 bases between. The sequenced sample was peripheral blood. J is TRBJ2-5 and V is TRBV5-1, with no clear D. The sequence derives from an elderly woman with COVID-19, enrolled during active disease. CDR3 DNA: TGCGCCAGCAGCCTACCCACTTACCACAGCCTTACGCCGCAAGAGACCCAGTACTTC. Protein sequence: CASSLPTYHSLTPQETQYF.